This record concerns one TCR beta chain sequence. Its antigen is unidentified. The entry originates in a study of PD-1 blockade in classical Hodgkin lymphoma. Study-level findings and limits: Researchers reported that CD4+ TCR diversity, though not CD8+, rose significantly by C4D1. Causes of the repertoire differences remain undefined, possibly disease activity or prior therapy.

Relapse after autologous stem cell transplantation occurred in every patient, and brentuximab vedotin exposure varied. The patients, who had relapsed/refractory classical Hodgkin lymphoma, achieved best responses of complete response, partial response or progressive disease. The CDR3 totals 14 residues. Germline V gives CDR1 LNHDA, CDR2 SQIVND (reference sequence). V was trimmed by 3 bases and J by 5 bases, leaving 11 bases between them. Using immunoSEQ multiplex PCR, the repertoire was profiled, and TCRdb retains in-frame clones only, with some absent. The sample has tens of thousands of clones, over 85% seen once.

The sample in question was peripheral blood mononuclear cells (PBMCs), obtained at baseline. The clonotype comes from a human donor with classical Hodgkin lymphoma. This chain uses TRBV19 with TRBJ2-1, with D perhaps matching TRBD1 (5 bases). The CDR3 DNA is TGTGCCAGTAGTATCGCGACAGTCAACAATGAGCAGTTCTTC. Translated, it gives CASSIATVNNEQFF.